These 12 T cell receptor beta chains share one sample of origin, sequenced in a study of blood T cell repertoires in COVID-19. Assay used: immunoSEQ multiplex PCR; TCRdb lists only in-frame clones, some missing. The sample records about 210,000 clones, approximately 91% being singletons. Sequenced input: peripheral blood. The receptor set was obtained from a woman aged 40 to 50 with acute or convalescent COVID-19.

This chain joins TRBV10-1 and TRBJ2-3; 9 positions match TRBD1. With V trimmed by 6 bases and J by 2 bases, 12 bases remained unmatched. The CDR3 consists of 17 residues. Germline-derived CDR1 and CDR2 are WNHNN and SYGVQD (reference sequence). The CDR3 region is CASRVRQGDSYTDTQYF. The CDR3 DNA is TGCGCCAGCAGGGTGAGACAGGGGGACTCTTACACAGATACGCAGTATTTT.

The chain carries TRBV12-5 and TRBJ1-5; D call uncertain. CDR3 length: 16 residues. V was pared by 0 bases and J by 5 bases, with 14 bases between. Germline CDR1 LGHNT, CDR2 FRNRAP. The DNA of the CDR3 is TGTGCTAGTGGTTTGGTACGAGACGGGAGGGATCAGCCCCAGCATTTT. Its protein product is CASGLVRDGRDQPQHF.

The rearrangement joins TRBV6-1 to TRBJ2-7, with 10 bases that match TRBD1. This CDR3 contains 16 residues. The germline V gene has CDR1 MNHNS and CDR2 SASEGT. The ends lost 3 bases at V and 1 base at J; junction bases unmatched: 6. This chain's CDR3 is CASSDPRDRGSYEQYV. CDR3 nucleotide sequence: TGTGCCAGCAGTGACCCCCGGGACAGGGGATCCTACGAGCAGTACGTC.

The gene calls are TRBV18 and TRBJ2-5; TRBD2 matches at 7 bases. V trimming: 2 bases; J trimming: 1 base; junction bases outside the gene matches: 4. Germline V gives CDR1 KGHSH, CDR2 LQKENI. There are 15 residues in the CDR3. The CDR3 loop is CASSPGGVSQETQYF. CDR3 sequence (DNA): TGTGCCAGCTCACCAGGGGGGGTCAGCCAAGAGACCCAGTACTTC.

The CDR3 protein is CASSLGNLALTYGYTF. As DNA, the CDR3 is TGTGCCAGCAGCTTGGGCAACTTGGCGCTCACCTATGGCTACACCTTC. The V and J genes are TRBV7-2 and TRBJ1-2; D remains unclear. This CDR3 spans 16 amino acids. Germline V gives CDR1 SGHTA, CDR2 FQGNSA. With 3 bases removed from V and 4 bases from J, the gap between germline ends came to 18 bases. The entire variable domain, with the rest obtained from reference TRBV7-2 and TRBJ1-2, is as follows: GAGVSQSPSNKVTEKGKDVELRCDPISGHTALYWYRQSLGQGLEFLIYFQGNSAPDKSGLPSDRFSAERTGGSVSTLTIQRTQQEDSAVYLCASSLGNLALTYGYTFGSGTRLTVV.

The J gene is TRBJ2-1, the V gene TRBV18, with D perhaps matching TRBD2 (6 bases). CDR3 length equals 13 residues. In germline, CDR1 is KGHSH, CDR2 LQKENI. Trimming pared 6 bases from V and 6 bases from J, leaving 12 bases between. The CDR3 region is CASSPGLGNEQFF. The CDR3 nucleotides read TGTGCCAGCTCGCCGGGACTTGGCAATGAGCAGTTCTTC.

The chain uses TRBV12-3 or TRBV12-4 and TRBJ1-1; D unresolved. The V gene lost 5 bases and the J gene lost 5 bases, with 12 bases spanning the gap. CDR3 size: 13 residues. CDR3 coding DNA: TGTGCCAGCAGTGGACTCAGAGAGACTGAAGCTTTCTTT. Amino acid sequence: CASSGLRETEAFF.

The V call is TRBV27, the J call TRBJ1-5; D is perhaps TRBD1 (6 bases). The germline V and J ends were trimmed by 6 bases and 1 base, with 16 bases remaining between them. Germline CDR1 MNHEY, CDR2 SMNVEV (reference sequence). The CDR3 has 16 amino acids. CDR3 amino acids: CASRSNGQRSNQPQHF. The DNA for the CDR3 is TGTGCCAGCAGGTCCAACGGACAGCGGAGCAATCAGCCCCAGCATTTT.

The V gene is TRBV5-4, the J gene TRBJ1-4; 7 bases map to TRBD1. The CDR3 covers 16 residues. Germline CDR1 and CDR2: SGHNT and YYREEE (reference sequence). After removal of 4 bases from V and 3 bases from J, the junction contained 9 bases not matched to a gene. DNA of the CDR3: TGTGCCAGCAGCGCGAACACAGGGGAGTCTAATGAAAAACTGTTTTTT. Its translation is CASSANTGESNEKLFF.

The chain recombines TRBV6-5 with TRBJ2-1; 11 nucleotides line up with TRBD2. J was trimmed by 5 bases and V by 9 bases; bases with no gene match: 6. The CDR3 spans 14 residues. Germline V lookup: CDR1 MNHEY, CDR2 SVGAGI. CDR3 coding DNA: TGTGCCAGTTCTAGCGGGGGGATCCACAATGAGCAGTTCTTC. It specifies CASSSGGIHNEQFF.

The genes are TRBV18 and TRBJ1-1; 9 nucleotides agree with TRBD1. Germline CDR1 and CDR2: KGHSH and LQKENI. V lost 3 bases to trimming and J lost 4 bases; unmatched junction nucleotides: 3. CDR3 length equals 14 residues. The CDR3 DNA is TGTGCCAGCTCACCGATGGACAGGGGCACTGAAGCTTTCTTT. It specifies CASSPMDRGTEAFF.

The genes are TRBV4-1 and TRBJ1-2; TRBD1 agrees at 9 bases. V lost 4 bases, J lost 7 bases, and 13 bases stayed unmatched. Germline loops: CDR1 MGHRA, CDR2 YSYEKL. The length of the CDR3 is 16 residues. The CDR3 sequence is CASSLSPGTGSGGYTF. Here the CDR3 DNA reads TGCGCCAGCAGCCTCTCCCCCGGGACAGGGAGCGGTGGCTACACCTTC.